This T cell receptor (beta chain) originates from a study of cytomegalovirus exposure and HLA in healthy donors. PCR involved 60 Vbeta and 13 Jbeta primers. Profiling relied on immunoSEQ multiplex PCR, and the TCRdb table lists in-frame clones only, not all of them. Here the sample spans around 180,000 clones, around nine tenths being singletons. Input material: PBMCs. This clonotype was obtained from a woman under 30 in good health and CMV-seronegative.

Here the CDR3 reads CASSPPKAGITDTQYF. The DNA of the CDR3 is TGTGCCAGCTCACCCCCTAAAGCGGGTATCACAGATACGCAGTATTTT. The J gene is TRBJ2-3, the V gene TRBV18; tentative D call: TRBD2 (6 bases). The germline V gene encodes CDR1 KGHSH and CDR2 LQKENI. The CDR3 covers 16 residues. Trimming took off 3 bases at V and 2 bases at J, with 15 bases between the two ends.